This T cell receptor beta chain was recovered during a study of T-cell reconstitution after alpha-beta-depleted transplantation in children. Study-level findings and limits: One year after transplant, T-cell counts and diversity came mostly from newly produced T cells. High day-60 TCRbeta diversity in some patients came from surviving recipient T cells and thymic progenitors. Several hundred expanded graft clones reportedly supplied alpha-beta T cells about two months after transplant.

TCRbeta library construction was performed incorporating unique molecular identifiers. MiXCR, applied by TCRdb to the PCR reads, yields one record per CDR3 protein. Of roughly 340,000 distinct CDR3 sequences detected, around 15% appear once; the ten largest clones hold around two fifths. This clonotype has just a few counts. The antigen is undetermined. V was clipped by 0 bases and J by 3 bases, with 8 bases between them. CDR3 length equals 15 residues. Germline-derived CDR1 and CDR2 are WNHNN and SYGVQD (reference sequence). The starting material was PBMCs, mostly from graft donor cells, obtained 360 days after TCRalphabeta/CD19-depleted stem cell transplant. The rearrangement uses TRBV10-1 and TRBJ1-4; a possible D gene is TRBD1 (5 bases). The receptor was derived from a male patient between 2 and 10 years old who had a stem cell transplant for acute lymphoblastic leukemia, so the T cells may come from the graft donor. As DNA, the CDR3 is TGCGCCAGCAGTGAGTCGGCGGGACCTAATGAAAAACTGTTTTTT. Encoded protein: CASSESAGPNEKLFF.